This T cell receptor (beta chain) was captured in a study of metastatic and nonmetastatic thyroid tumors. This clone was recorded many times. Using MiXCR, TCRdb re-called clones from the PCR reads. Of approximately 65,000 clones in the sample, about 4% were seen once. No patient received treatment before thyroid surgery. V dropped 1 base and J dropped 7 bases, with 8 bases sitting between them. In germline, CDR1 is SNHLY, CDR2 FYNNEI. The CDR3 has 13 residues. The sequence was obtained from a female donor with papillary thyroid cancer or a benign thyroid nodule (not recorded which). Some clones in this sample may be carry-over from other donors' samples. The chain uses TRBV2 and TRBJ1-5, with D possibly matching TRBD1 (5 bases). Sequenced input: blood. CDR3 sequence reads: CASSEETDQPQHF. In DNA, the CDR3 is TGTGCCAGCAGTGAAGAGACAGACCAGCCCCAGCATTTT.